This TCR beta chain was sequenced for a study of T cell repertoires in cytomegalovirus infection. Study-level information: From public TCR beta signatures came an indication of both CMV infection and matching HLA type.

One entry per CDR3 protein results from TCRdb running MiXCR on the reads. The profile shows approximately 750,000 distinct CDR3 sequences, 35% of them singletons. V was cut by 8 bases and J by 4 bases, with 14 bases left in between. This CDR3 contains 14 residues. Looked up from germline, CDR1 is LNHDA and CDR2 is SQIVND (reference sequence). The sequence was collected from a human donor in good health (CMV status not recorded). Some clones in this sample may be carry-over from other donors' samples. Sequencing input: PBMCs. The rearrangement joins TRBV19 to TRBJ2-2; TRBD1 might be the D (5 bases). The CDR3 DNA follows: TGTGCCAGTCCCCCATCAGGGATCACCGGGGAGCTGTTTTTT. Translated: CASPPSGITGELFF. The variable domain in full, completed from reference TRBV19 and TRBJ2-2, reads DGGITQSPKYLFRKEGQNVTLSCEQNLNHDAMYWYRQDPGQGLRLIYYSQIVNDFQKGDIAEGYSVSREKKESFPLTVTSAQKNPTAFYLCASPPSGITGELFFGEGSRLTVL.